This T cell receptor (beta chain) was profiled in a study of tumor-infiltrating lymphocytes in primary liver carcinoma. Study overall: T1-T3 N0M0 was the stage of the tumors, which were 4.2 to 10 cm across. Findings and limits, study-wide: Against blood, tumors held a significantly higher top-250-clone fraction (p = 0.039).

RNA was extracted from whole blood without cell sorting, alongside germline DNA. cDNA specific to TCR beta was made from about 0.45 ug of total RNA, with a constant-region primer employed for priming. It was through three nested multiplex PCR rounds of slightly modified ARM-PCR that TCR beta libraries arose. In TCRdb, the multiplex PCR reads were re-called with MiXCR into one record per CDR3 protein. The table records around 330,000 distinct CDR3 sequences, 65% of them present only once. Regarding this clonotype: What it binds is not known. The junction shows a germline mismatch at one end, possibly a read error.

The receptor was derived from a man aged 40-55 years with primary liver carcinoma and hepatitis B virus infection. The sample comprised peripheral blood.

Here the CDR3 reads CASIPRTMGNERYF. CDR3 nucleotide sequence: TGTGCCAGCATCCCCAGGACCATGGGGAACGAGCGGTACTTC. The chain carries TRBV11-2 and TRBJ2-7; D ambiguous. CDR1 and CDR2 (germline): SGHAT, FQNNGV. The CDR3 extends over 14 amino acids.